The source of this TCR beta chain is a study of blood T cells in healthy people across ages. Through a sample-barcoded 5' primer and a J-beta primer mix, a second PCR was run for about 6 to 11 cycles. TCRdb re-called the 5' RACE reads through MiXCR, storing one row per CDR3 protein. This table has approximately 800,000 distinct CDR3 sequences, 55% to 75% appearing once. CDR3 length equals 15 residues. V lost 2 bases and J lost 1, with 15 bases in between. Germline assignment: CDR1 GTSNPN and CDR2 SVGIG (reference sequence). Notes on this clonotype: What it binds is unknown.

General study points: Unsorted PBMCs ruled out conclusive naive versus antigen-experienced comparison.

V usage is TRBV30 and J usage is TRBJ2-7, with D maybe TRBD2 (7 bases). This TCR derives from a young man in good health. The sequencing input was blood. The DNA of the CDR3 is TGTGCCTGGAGTCGAGGGGGGGAAGGTTCCTACGAGCAGTACTTC. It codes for CAWSRGGEGSYEQYF. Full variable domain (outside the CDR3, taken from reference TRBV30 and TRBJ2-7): SQTIHQWPATLVQPVGSPLSLECTVEGTSNPNLYWYRQAAGRGLQLLFYSVGIGQISSEVPQNLSASRPQDRQFILSSKKLLLSDSGFYLCAWSRGGEGSYEQYFGPGTRLTVT.